This T cell receptor (beta chain) was recorded in a study of blood T cell repertoires in COVID-19. Study overall: Sample material is recorded as cDNA or gDNA derived from T cells, B-cell-depleted T cells, or PBMCs.

Participants came from about 24 US areas, aged roughly 18 to 89 years. Donors were grouped by their self-reported clinical history. Germline loops: CDR1 MDHEN, CDR2 SYDVKM. The CDR3 is made up of 17 amino acids. Trimming removed 3 bases from V and 0 bases from J; junction bases left unmatched: 8. Study processing details: Nucleated cell counts were estimated from reference gene primer amplification. Generated by immunoSEQ multiplex PCR, the TCRdb table keeps only in-frame clones and is missing some. D and trimming were read from the DNA, whereas the V and J calls and clone size are those reported in that table. The sample lists some 340,000 clones, about 89% occurring once.

The receptor's source is a woman aged 25 to 45 who had recovered from COVID-19. The sequenced sample consisted of PBMCs or T cells enriched from blood (not recorded which). V is TRBV28 and J is TRBJ1-5, with 7 bases fitting TRBD1. CDR3: CASSFRTGAFSNQPQHF. The CDR3 DNA reads TGTGCCAGCAGTTTCCGGACAGGCGCCTTTAGCAATCAGCCCCAGCATTTT.